A selection of T cell receptor beta chains follows, all from one sample in a study of blood T cell repertoires in COVID-19. This table comes from immunoSEQ multiplex PCR, and its TCRdb copy is limited to in-frame clones, with some not included. The sample lists a few hundred thousand clones; approximately 85% were seen once. Input material: peripheral blood. All receptors derive from a woman aged 45-65 years with acute or convalescent COVID-19. CDR3s include the opening cysteine and the closing phenylalanine or tryptophan. The D gene is left open where the match is weak. Some rows have no size entry. The others give once, few or many, or a class for an expanded clone.

D | size | J | V | CDR3 | DNA
- | - | TRBJ2-1 | TRBV7-3 | CASSTTTGNEQFF | TGTGCCAGCAGCACAACCACAGGGAATGAGCAGTTCTTC
- | - | TRBJ2-7 | TRBV7-2 | CASSPADPSYEQYF | TGTGCCAGCAGCCCAGCGGACCCTTCCTACGAGCAGTACTTC
- | - | TRBJ1-2 | TRBV7-9 | CASSSNRQITNYGYTF | TGTGCCAGCAGCTCGAACCGACAAATTACTAACTATGGCTACACCTTC
TRBD2 | once | TRBJ2-7 | TRBV19 | CASSELAGGPYEQYF | TGTGCCAGTAGTGAACTAGCGGGAGGGCCCTACGAGCAGTACTTC
- | once | TRBJ2-7 | TRBV18 | CASSYRQVSYEQYF | TGTGCCAGCTCCTATCGACAGGTTTCCTACGAGCAGTACTTC
TRBD1 | - | TRBJ2-7 | TRBV27 | CASSLTDRASYEQYF | TGTGCCAGCAGTTTAACCGACAGGGCGTCCTACGAGCAGTACTTC
TRBD1 | - | TRBJ2-5 | TRBV10-3 | CAIDRATGETQYF | TGTGCCATCGACAGGGCTACCGGAGAGACCCAGTACTTC
TRBD1 | - | TRBJ1-6 | TRBV9 | CASSVQGARNSPLHF | TGTGCCAGCAGCGTCCAGGGGGCTCGTAATTCACCCCTCCACTTT
- | once | TRBJ1-2 | TRBV6-5 | CASSYSRRRGGGYTF | TGTGCCAGCAGTTACTCGAGACGGAGGGGAGGTGGCTACACCTTC
TRBD1 | - | TRBJ2-3 | TRBV7-2 | CASSVRGLADTQYF | TGTGCCAGCAGCGTCAGGGGGCTAGCAGATACGCAGTATTTT
- | - | TRBJ1-1 | TRBV18 | CASSRWGENTEAFF | TGTGCCAGCTCACGATGGGGCGAGAACACTGAAGCTTTCTTT
- | once | TRBJ2-7 | TRBV25-1 | CASTPWRYEQYF | TGTGCCAGCACCCCTTGGAGGTATGAGCAGTACTTC
TRBD2 | - | TRBJ2-2 | TRBV30 | CAWSVRLAGGGELFF | TGTGCCTGGAGTGTCAGGCTAGCGGGGGGCGGGGAGCTGTTTTTT
TRBD2 | - | TRBJ2-2 | TRBV10-1 | CASSETFRLAGLNTGELFF | TGCGCCAGCAGTGAGACCTTTAGACTAGCGGGACTTAACACCGGGGAGCTGTTTTTT
- | - | TRBJ1-5 | TRBV7-9 | CASSLGTATVNSNQPQHF | TGTGCCAGCAGCTTAGGGACAGCAACAGTAAATAGCAATCAGCCCCAGCATTTT
TRBD1 | - | TRBJ2-7 | TRBV28 | CASSLAGGEQYF | TGTGCCAGCAGTTTAGCAGGGGGCGAGCAGTACTTC
- | - | TRBJ2-6 | TRBV19 | CASSIARGANVLTF | TGTGCCAGTAGTATAGCGCGGGGTGCCAACGTCCTGACTTTC